This TCR beta chain comes out of a study of human T cells and chemical hapten exposure. Study details: From small differences in pooled library volume came most of the variation in per-sample TCR yields. Study conclusions and caveats: Patch test scores rose with PT1 expanded TCR counts, a positive correlation. No alteration of TCRs above 1 in 1000 frequency was seen with DPC sensitization.

As to time point: pre-sensitization, week 0. Treatment given: therapeutic diphenylcyclopropenone sensitization with weekly scalp DPC. Ahead of applying each patch test, blood was sampled. TCRdb used MiXCR to reprocess the RACE reads, holding one entry per CDR3 protein. The repertoire includes about 260,000 distinct CDR3 sequences, about 9% of them detected once, and around 2.5% sits in the top ten. This clonotype has ten or more counts. Its antigen is unidentified. This CDR3 is 15 amino acids long. Germline V gene lookup returns CDR1 SGHTA and CDR2 FQGNSA. Germline trimming cut 4 bases from V and 3 bases from J; bases unmatched to any gene: 5.

This chain connects TRBV7-2 to TRBJ2-7, with TRBD2 matching 11 bases. The receptor's source is a woman between 35 and 50 years old with alopecia areata. Some clones in this sample may be carry-over from other donors' samples. The source was whole blood, collected in connection with sensitization to the hapten diphenylcyclopropenone (DPC). The CDR3 DNA is TGTGCCAGCAGCTACGGACTAGCGGGCAGCTACGAGCAGTACTTC. Residues: CASSYGLAGSYEQYF.